This passage covers 5 T cell receptor beta chains from one sample sequenced in a study of cytomegalovirus exposure and HLA in healthy donors. The PCR employed 60 Vbeta primers together with 13 Jbeta primers. TCRdb's table, derived via immunoSEQ multiplex PCR, lists solely in-frame clones and lacks some. The repertoire holds about 94,000 clones, with roughly three fifths as singletons. The sample taken for sequencing was PBMCs. The receptors originated from a young man in good health and CMV-seronegative.

In this sample, this clone turned up a few times. This chain connects TRBV14 to TRBJ1-1; 8 nucleotides line up with TRBD1. Germline assignment: CDR1 SGHDN and CDR2 FVKESK. V trimming: 0 bases; J trimming: 0 bases; junction bases outside the gene matches: 12. This CDR3 is 19 amino acids long. DNA of the CDR3: TGTGCCAGCAGCCAAGATTGGGGGACAGGCGATCATATGAACACTGAAGCTTTCTTT. Translating it yields CASSQDWGTGDHMNTEAFF.

V gene TRBV30 combines with J gene TRBJ2-7, with D uncertain. From germline, CDR1 is GTSNPN and CDR2 SVGIG (reference sequence). The V and J ends lost 2 bases and 3 bases respectively, with 14 bases between them. This CDR3 region has 14 residues. CDR3 sequence: CAWSTGVAYYEQYF. The DNA of the CDR3 is TGTGCCTGGAGTACTGGAGTAGCTTACTACGAGCAGTACTTC.

The chain couples TRBV27 to TRBJ2-7; perhaps TRBD2 as D (5 bases). Germline V gives CDR1 MNHEY, CDR2 SMNVEV (reference sequence). V lost 1 base to trimming and J lost 3 bases, with 16 bases between them. The CDR3 covers 16 residues. The CDR3 region is CASSLYPRTGNYEQYF. CDR3 DNA sequence: TGTGCCAGCAGTTTATACCCAAGGACGGGGAACTACGAGCAGTACTTC.

The rearrangement uses TRBV7-3 and TRBJ2-5; 7 nucleotides align to TRBD2. CDR3 length: 15 residues. Germline V lookup: CDR1 SGHTA, CDR2 FQGTGA. Losses at the gene ends were 5 bases for V and 4 bases for J; bases not matched to a gene: 10. In DNA form, the CDR3 reads TGTGCCAGCAGCACCGGACTAGGCTCGGGAGAGACCCAGTACTTC. This encodes CASSTGLGSGETQYF.

The chain has TRBV7-6 and TRBJ2-6, with TRBD2 matching 10 bases. The V gene's germline CDR1 is SGHVS and CDR2 FNYEAQ. This CDR3 has 17 residues. The trim removed 2 bases at V and 2 bases at J, leaving 3 bases unmatched. CDR3 sequence: CASSLSTSGTGANVLTF. DNA for the CDR3: TGTGCCAGCAGCTTAAGTACTAGCGGGACTGGGGCCAACGTCCTGACTTTC.